A selection of T cell receptor beta chains follows, all from one sample in a study of identical twins. MiXCR was run by TCRdb on the 5' RACE reads, yielding one entry per CDR3 protein. The sample contains around 500,000 distinct CDR3 sequences, 14% of which appear only once. The same specimen was also included in a second study, on yellow fever vaccine responses in identical twins.

The sequenced sample was CD4+ T cells sorted from blood. All receptors come from a woman younger than 35 in good health. Both conserved end residues are part of each CDR3.

CDR3aa,v_gene
CASSEAPSYEQYF,TRBV2
CASSPGLAGGQFF,TRBV7-3
CASSLSHPGQGEEETQYF,TRBV28
CASSLALGTGAADTQYF,TRBV7-9
CSAGENTGELFF,TRBV29-1
CATSKTDSGRASYEQYF,TRBV15
CASSQSQADRSQETQYF,TRBV3-1
CASNSLNTGELFF,TRBV28
CASSLPPGQGYTEAFF,TRBV6-2/TRBV6-3
CASRGTAGGHEQFF,TRBV9
CASSLGVSSYEQYF,TRBV7-9
CSAREAGQGHTGELFF,TRBV20-1
CASSLAQERGQYF,TRBV7-9
CASSLDRGRNEQYF,TRBV5-1
CASSLGVVSETQYF,TRBV5-1
CSVGSIGGGWVDNEQFF,TRBV29-1